The clone carrying this T cell receptor (beta chain) was seen more than once but under ten times. Antigen specificity is unknown. This entry is derived from a study of T-cell reconstitution after alpha-beta-depleted transplantation in children. Study-wide findings and caveats: One year post-transplant, T-cell counts and diversity were largely derived from T cells produced anew. Surviving recipient cells, namely T cells and thymic progenitors, were the source of high day-60 TCRbeta diversity in some patients. After transplant, at about two months, alpha-beta T cells were reportedly derived from several hundred expanded graft clones.

This CDR3 comprises 17 residues. Per the germline V gene, CDR1 is LGHNA and CDR2 is YSLEER. Between the trimmed V and J ends, which lost 3 bases and 5 bases, there was a span of 20 bases. The authors prepared the TCRbeta library with unique molecular identifiers. In TCRdb, the PCR reads were re-called with MiXCR into one record per CDR3 protein. The sample shows 90,000 to 100,000 distinct CDR3 sequences, 20% to 30% of them seen only once. The sequenced sample was PBMCs, obtained before TCRalphabeta/CD19-depleted stem cell transplant. The receptor's source is a boy between 2 and 10 years old with acute lymphoblastic leukemia, due to receive a stem cell transplant. V and J are TRBV4-3 and TRBJ2-1; no clear D gene. The CDR3 protein is CASSQRFNQVDNNEQFF. The CDR3 DNA reads TGCGCCAGCAGCCAGCGTTTCAATCAAGTGGATAACAATGAGCAGTTCTTC.